This TCR beta chain was captured by sequencing in a study of tumor-infiltrating lymphocytes in primary liver carcinoma. About the study: Each participant had primary liver carcinoma, and surgical resection was the treatment.

Findings of the study overall: Tumor-blood pairs (like tumor-adjacent pairs) overlapped less than tumor region pairs did.

This clonotype showed up many times. Its antigen is unidentified. The input was approximately 500 ng total RNA; TCR beta cDNA was made from it with a constant-region primer. Generation of the TCR beta libraries relied on three nested multiplex PCR rounds using slightly modified ARM-PCR. Forward primers for TRBV1-TRBV30 and a C-beta reverse primer served the first two PCR rounds, at 10 cycles each. TCRdb itself ran the multiplex PCR reads through MiXCR, one entry per CDR3 protein. The sample records about 330,000 distinct CDR3 sequences, almost 65% being singletons. The CDR3 length is 15 residues. Germline V gives CDR1 MNHEY, CDR2 SVGEGT. V shed 6 bases, J shed 3 bases, and the junction held 5 bases outside the gene matches. RNA isolated from unsorted whole blood supplied the blood RNA, with germline DNA also extracted. Preoperatively, roughly 4 milliliters of peripheral blood were collected.

This clonotype was obtained from a man aged 35-49 years with primary liver carcinoma and hepatitis B virus infection. The rearrangement uses TRBV6-2 or TRBV6-3 and TRBJ2-7; 13 nucleotides agree with TRBD2. The sequenced sample was peripheral blood. CDR3 region: CASRPGLAGSYEQYF. The CDR3 bases are TGTGCCAGCAGACCGGGACTAGCGGGAAGCTACGAGCAGTACTTC.